This T cell receptor (beta chain) came from a study of vaccination effects on CD4 cells after COVID-19. As for the study in general: Samples that were drawn after vaccination came a median of 72 days after the second dose. Study findings and constraints: Post-vaccine spike-reactive clones in convalescents were mainly new vaccine-induced clones.

The J segment lost 4 bases and the V segment lost 5 bases, leaving 3 bases of the junction unmatched. Per the germline V gene, CDR1 is SGHTA and CDR2 is FQGNSA. The CDR3 extends over 14 amino acids. Points on this clone: Its specificity is not known.

Viral peptide pools were used in the ViraFEST assay to expand antigen-specific CD4+ T cells, and sequencing came afterward. Investigators separated out CD4+ T cells once about 10 days of culture had passed. Convalescent patients had PCR-confirmed SARS-CoV-2 infection between March and December 2020. Every participant took two doses of the BNT162b2 or mRNA-1273 vaccine. Every well got two million PBMC, which were grown with 8.5 to 10 IU/ml IL-2 and around 10 ug/ml peptides. Cells had half their medium changed to IL-2 medium on days 3 and 7. Measured with immunoSEQ multiplex PCR; TCRdb has only the in-frame clones, and not every one. The sample lists some 15,000 clones, 60% to 85% occurring once.

This rearrangement joins TRBV7-2 to TRBJ2-2; TRBD1 matches at 8 bases. The clonotype was recovered from a human donor who had a prior SARS-CoV-2 infection. Here the sequenced sample was CD4+ T cells from PBMCs cultured with SARS-CoV-2 spike peptides, taken after COVID-19 vaccination. CDR3 nucleotide sequence: TGTGCCAGCAGCACCGGGACAGGCACCGGGGAGCTGTTTTTT. Amino acids: CASSTGTGTGELFF.